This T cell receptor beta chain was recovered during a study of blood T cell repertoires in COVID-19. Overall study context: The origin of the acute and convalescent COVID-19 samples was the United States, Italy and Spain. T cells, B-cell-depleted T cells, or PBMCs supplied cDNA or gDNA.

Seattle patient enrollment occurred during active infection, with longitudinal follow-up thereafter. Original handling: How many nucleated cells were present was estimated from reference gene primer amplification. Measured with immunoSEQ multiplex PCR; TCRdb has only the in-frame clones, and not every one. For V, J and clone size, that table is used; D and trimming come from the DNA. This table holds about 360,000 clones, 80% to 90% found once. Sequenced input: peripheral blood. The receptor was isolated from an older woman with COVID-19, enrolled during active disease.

The CDR3 sequence: CASSLVEEQYF. The CDR3 nucleotides are TGTGCCAGCAGCTTAGTGGAGGAGCAGTACTTC. V is TRBV7-7 and J is TRBJ2-7; D is undetermined. Germline-derived CDR1 and CDR2 are SSHAT and FNYEAQ (reference sequence). The CDR3 has 11 residues. The V and J ends lost 1 base and 7 bases respectively, with 5 bases between them.